This is a list of T cell receptor beta chains from one sample in a study of blood T cell repertoires in COVID-19. Using immunoSEQ multiplex PCR, the repertoire was profiled, and TCRdb retains in-frame clones only, with some absent. The table shows roughly 150,000 clones, with 90% to 95% occurring only once. The source material was peripheral blood. These receptors all come from a woman aged 55-75 years with COVID-19, enrolled during active disease. The CDR3 runs from the conserved cysteine through the conserved F or W. Each record gives: CDR3 DNA, CDR3 protein, clone size, D gene, J gene, V gene. D genes are given only for firm matches. Size is omitted from some rows. Given values are once, few, many or a class for expanded clones.

CDR3nt: TGTGCCAGCAGCCAAGAAGCAGGGACTAACTATGGCTACACCTTC
CDR3aa: CASSQEAGTNYGYTF
abundance: NA
d_gene: NA
j_gene: TRBJ1-2
v_gene: TRBV4-2

CDR3nt: TGTGCCAGCAGCCGCTCACAGGGAGCCGGGGAGCTGTTTTTT
CDR3aa: CASSRSQGAGELFF
abundance: NA
d_gene: NA
j_gene: TRBJ2-2
v_gene: TRBV3-1/TRBV3-2

CDR3nt: TGTGCCAGCTCACTGGAACAGGGAAACACTGAAGCTTTCTTT
CDR3aa: CASSLEQGNTEAFF
abundance: NA
d_gene: NA
j_gene: TRBJ1-1
v_gene: TRBV18

CDR3nt: TGTGCCAGCAGCGTAGGGTCGGTGGTGAGCTACGAGCAGTACTTC
CDR3aa: CASSVGSVVSYEQYF
abundance: NA
d_gene: NA
j_gene: TRBJ2-7
v_gene: TRBV9

CDR3nt: TGCAGCGTTGCCCGGGACAGCAGGAACACTGAAGCTTTCTTT
CDR3aa: CSVARDSRNTEAFF
abundance: once
d_gene: TRBD1
j_gene: TRBJ1-1
v_gene: TRBV29-1

CDR3nt: TGTGCCAGTACCCTAGGGGGGAACACTGAAGCTTTCTTT
CDR3aa: CASTLGGNTEAFF
abundance: NA
d_gene: NA
j_gene: TRBJ1-1
v_gene: TRBV19

CDR3nt: TGTGCCAGCAGCTTCCTACCGGGACAAAATTACGAGCAGTACTTC
CDR3aa: CASSFLPGQNYEQYF
abundance: NA
d_gene: NA
j_gene: TRBJ2-7
v_gene: TRBV11-3

CDR3nt: TGTGCCAGCAGCCTCGCAACAGGGGGAGGAAACACCATATATTTT
CDR3aa: CASSLATGGGNTIYF
abundance: NA
d_gene: TRBD1
j_gene: TRBJ1-3
v_gene: TRBV7-2

CDR3nt: TGTGCCAGCAGTGGGCCGACCAGAGCTAACTATGGCTACACCTTC
CDR3aa: CASSGPTRANYGYTF
abundance: NA
d_gene: NA
j_gene: TRBJ1-2
v_gene: TRBV6-2/TRBV6-3

CDR3nt: TGTGCCAGCAGCCTGACAGGGGTTGGCTACACCTTC
CDR3aa: CASSLTGVGYTF
abundance: NA
d_gene: TRBD1
j_gene: TRBJ1-2
v_gene: TRBV7-9

CDR3nt: TGTGCCAGCTCTCTCGGAGGCCGGAATGAAAAACTGTTTTTT
CDR3aa: CASSLGGRNEKLFF
abundance: NA
d_gene: NA
j_gene: TRBJ1-4
v_gene: TRBV3-1/TRBV3-2

CDR3nt: TGTGCCAGCTCACTTACCGGGACAGGGCGGTCCACCGGGGAGCTGTTTTTT
CDR3aa: CASSLTGTGRSTGELFF
abundance: NA
d_gene: TRBD1
j_gene: TRBJ2-2
v_gene: TRBV18

CDR3nt: TGTGCCAGCTCATGGAGGTTCAGCGACGAGGACACTGAAGCTTTCTTT
CDR3aa: CASSWRFSDEDTEAFF
abundance: NA
d_gene: NA
j_gene: TRBJ1-1
v_gene: TRBV18

CDR3nt: TGTGCCACCAGTGATCCCGACAGGGGCGGTGAGCAGTTCTTC
CDR3aa: CATSDPDRGGEQFF
abundance: NA
d_gene: TRBD1
j_gene: TRBJ2-1
v_gene: TRBV24-1

CDR3nt: TGTGCCAGCAGCTCAGGAGCAGGGCAGGGGGGCGGCTACACCTTC
CDR3aa: CASSSGAGQGGGYTF
abundance: NA
d_gene: TRBD1
j_gene: TRBJ1-2
v_gene: TRBV7-9

CDR3nt: TGTGCCAGCAGCTCTCTCGGGGGAGATACGCAGTATTTT
CDR3aa: CASSSLGGDTQYF
abundance: NA
d_gene: NA
j_gene: TRBJ2-3
v_gene: TRBV5-4